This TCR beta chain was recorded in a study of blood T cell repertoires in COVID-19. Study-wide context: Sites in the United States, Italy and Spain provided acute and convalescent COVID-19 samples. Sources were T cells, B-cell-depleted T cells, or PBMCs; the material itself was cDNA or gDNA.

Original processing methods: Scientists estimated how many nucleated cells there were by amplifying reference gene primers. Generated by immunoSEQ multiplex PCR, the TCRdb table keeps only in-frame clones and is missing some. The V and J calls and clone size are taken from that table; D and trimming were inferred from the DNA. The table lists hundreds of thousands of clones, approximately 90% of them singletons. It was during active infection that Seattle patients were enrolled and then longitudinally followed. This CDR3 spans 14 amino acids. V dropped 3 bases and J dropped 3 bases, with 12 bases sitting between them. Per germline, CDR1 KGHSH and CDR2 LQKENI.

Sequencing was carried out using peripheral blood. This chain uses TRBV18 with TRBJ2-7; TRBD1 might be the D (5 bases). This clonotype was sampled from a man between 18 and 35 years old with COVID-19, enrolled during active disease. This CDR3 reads CASSPDRQIYEQYF. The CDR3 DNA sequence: TGTGCCAGCTCACCTGATCGACAGATCTACGAGCAGTACTTC.